One and the same sample provided the 15 T cell receptor beta chains below, sequenced in a study of chemoradiotherapy in HPV16-positive cancers. Measured with immunoSEQ multiplex PCR; TCRdb has only the in-frame clones, and not every one. The repertoire consists of 25,000 to 35,000 clones, with roughly 80% occurring once and the leading ten covering roughly 5.5%. Sequenced here: blood, sampled from a patient who underwent chemoradiotherapy. Receptor source: a human donor with HPV-associated anogenital cancer.

V usage is TRBV9 and J usage is TRBJ1-4; a possible D gene is TRBD1 (5 bases). The V gene lost 2 bases and the J gene lost 0 bases, with 11 bases spanning the gap. Germline values: CDR1 SGDLS, CDR2 YYNGEE. The CDR3 loop spans 16 amino acids. The CDR3 loop is CASSVSGTATNEKLFF. In DNA form, the CDR3 reads TGTGCCAGCAGCGTCTCCGGGACGGCAACTAATGAAAAACTGTTTTTT. The complete variable domain, with remaining parts taken from reference TRBV9 and TRBJ1-4, reads DSGVTQTPKHLITATGQRVTLRCSPRSGDLSVYWYQQSLDQGLQFLIQYYNGEERAKGNILERFSAQQFPDLHSELNLSSLELGDSALYFCASSVSGTATNEKLFFGSGTQLSVL.

The chain combines TRBV10-2 with TRBJ1-5; 8 bases are a match to TRBD1. From germline, CDR1 is WSHSY and CDR2 SAAADI. The CDR3 covers 16 residues. The trim removed 2 bases at V and 4 bases at J, leaving 7 bases unmatched. CDR3 region: CASSERGQGGNQPQHF. CDR3 coding DNA: TGCGCCAGCAGTGAGAGAGGACAGGGTGGGAATCAGCCCCAGCATTTT.

V is TRBV2 and J is TRBJ2-7; 7 positions agree with TRBD1. The CDR3 consists of 14 residues. Germline CDR1 reads SNHLY; CDR2 reads FYNNEI. The V and J ends lost 5 bases and 7 bases, in that order; junction bases with no gene match: 11. Here the CDR3 DNA reads TGTGCCAGCAGTTCGGGACAGACCATTCGAGAGCAGTACTTC. The encoded protein is CASSSGQTIREQYF.

CDR3 coding DNA: TGTGCCAGCAGCTTGGCCCTAATAGCAAGGGAGACCCAGTACTTC. Residues: CASSLALIARETQYF. V and J are TRBV5-6 and TRBJ2-5; D is unclear. Per the germline V gene, CDR1 is SGHDT and CDR2 is YYEEEE. CDR3 length: 15 amino acids. V lost 0 bases to trimming and J lost 5 bases, with 14 bases between them.

The chain couples TRBV6-6 to TRBJ1-6; D call uncertain. The V end lost 7 bases, the J end lost 8 bases, and 21 bases lay between the germline ends. Germline CDR1 MNHNY, CDR2 SVGAGI (reference sequence). CDR3 length: 16 amino acids. CDR3 nucleotide sequence: TGTGCCAGCACTCCCTTTCGCGGGTTGAAGGATTCACCCCTCCACTTT. The encoded protein is CASTPFRGLKDSPLHF.

This chain joins TRBV11-3 and TRBJ2-3, with D perhaps matching TRBD1 or TRBD2 (5 bases each). Germline CDR1 and CDR2: SGHNT and YENEEA. V was clipped by 2 bases and J by 6 bases, with 18 bases between them. The CDR3 is made up of 16 amino acids. CDR3 nucleotide sequence: TGTGCCAGCAGCTTAACTCCAGCGAGGGGTATTGATACGCAGTATTTT. Translation: CASSLTPARGIDTQYF.

This sequence joins TRBV5-1 and TRBJ2-7, with D possibly TRBD2 on 5 matching bases. Deletions cut 7 bases from V and 1 base from J, with 15 bases between. Germline V gives CDR1 SGHRS, CDR2 YFSETQ. This CDR3 region has 14 residues. The CDR3 here is CASRRDIGSYEQYF. DNA for the CDR3: TGCGCCAGCCGCCGGGATATTGGTTCCTACGAGCAGTACTTC.

The DNA for the CDR3 is TGTGCCATCAGTGTGTCGGGGGCACCCAACTACAATGAGCAGTTCTTC. This translates into CAISVSGAPNYNEQFF. The chain employs TRBV10-3 and TRBJ2-1; D is possibly TRBD1 or TRBD2 (6 bases each). Germline V gives CDR1 ENHRY, CDR2 SYGVKD. There are 16 residues in the CDR3. Trimming left V 4 bases short and J 3 bases short, with 16 bases between.

The chain uses TRBV18 and TRBJ2-1; 14 positions agree with TRBD2. V dropped 3 bases and J dropped 3; count of bases not matched to a gene: 1. This CDR3 is built from 16 residues. Germline values: CDR1 KGHSH, CDR2 LQKENI. The CDR3, as DNA: TGTGCCAGCTCACCGACTAGCGGGGGGGACTACAATGAGCAGTTCTTC. Its protein is CASSPTSGGDYNEQFF.

The chain recombines TRBV5-1 with TRBJ1-1; tentatively, D is TRBD1 (6 bases). Trimming removed 1 base from V and 1 base from J, with 8 bases in between. The CDR3 is 14 amino acids. From germline, CDR1 is SGHRS and CDR2 YFSETQ. The CDR3: CASSLRTENTEAFF. The CDR3, as DNA: TGCGCCAGCAGCTTGAGGACAGAGAACACTGAAGCTTTCTTT.

There are a few counts of this clone. The chain is built from TRBV18 and TRBJ1-2, with a tentative D call TRBD1 (5 bases). The V end was cut by 3 bases, the J end by 2 bases, with 13 bases between. This CDR3 comprises 15 residues. The V gene's germline CDR1 is KGHSH and CDR2 LQKENI. CDR3 loop: CASSPEGLTNYGYTF. The CDR3 nucleotides are TGTGCCAGCTCACCTGAGGGGCTTACAAACTATGGCTACACCTTC.

V usage is TRBV6-5 and J usage is TRBJ1-2; 8 bases agree with TRBD1. Germline V CDR1 and CDR2: MNHEY, SVGAGI. This CDR3 comprises 14 residues. V shed 8 bases and J 3 bases; nucleotides not matched to a gene: 8. The CDR3 region has the DNA TGTGCCAGCCGAGAGACAGGGGCAGACTATGGCTACACCTTC. Translation: CASRETGADYGYTF.

This clone was seen once. The rearrangement joins TRBV18 to TRBJ1-1; the D gene is possibly TRBD1 (6 bases). Germline V gene lookup returns CDR1 KGHSH and CDR2 LQKENI. The CDR3 covers 14 residues. The V gene lost 3 bases and the J gene lost 2 bases, with 10 bases spanning the gap. This chain's CDR3 is CASSPGHQNTEAFF. The CDR3 coding sequence is TGTGCCAGCTCACCGGGACACCAAAACACTGAAGCTTTCTTT.

This chain links TRBV25-1 with TRBJ1-6; maybe TRBD1 (6 bases). This CDR3 region has 15 residues. Germline V gene data show CDR1 as MGHDK and CDR2 as SYGVNS. Trimming stripped 0 bases from V and 11 bases from J, with 14 bases between. The CDR3 coding sequence is TGTGCCAGCAGTGAATATATGGGGAGACAGGCACCCCTCCACTTT. Translated, it gives CASSEYMGRQAPLHF.

The chain couples TRBV7-6 to TRBJ2-3, with 8 bases aligning to TRBD2. In germline, CDR1 is SGHVS, CDR2 FNYEAQ. CDR3 length: 14 residues. With 5 bases clipped from V and 1 base from J, the junction kept 2 bases outside the gene matches. The CDR3 loop is CASSVSGGTDTQYF. The CDR3 DNA follows: TGTGCCAGCAGCGTTAGCGGGGGCACAGATACGCAGTATTTT. Complete variable domain (other parts from reference TRBV7-6 and TRBJ2-3): GAGVSQSPRYKVTKRGQDVALRCDPISGHVSLYWYRQALGQGPEFLTYFNYEAQQDKSGLPNDRFSAERPEGSISTLTIQRTEQRDSAMYRCASSVSGGTDTQYFGPGTRLTVL.